Detailed here is one TCR beta chain. What this receptor recognizes is not known. No base qualities exist here, and no much larger clone lies one base off it. This record belongs to a study of cytomegalovirus exposure and HLA in healthy donors (dated by TCRdb to the late 2010s). Context from the whole study: According to an earlier analysis of several hundred of the donors, roughly 180 million T cells yielded 100 million or so unique TCR beta sequences and less than 300 Gb of sequence data. Approximately 330 gigabases of sequencing data and around 80 million unique TCR sequences made up an early release that covered several hundred HLA-typed donors. Of the approximately 400 genotyped donors, 65% to 90% fell in the genetic ancestry cluster associated with self-reported Caucasian donors. The study aimed to test whether cataloging public T cell receptors could reveal signatures of past pathogen exposure. The study used immunosequencing to profile the T cell repertoires of about 670 subjects and linked those repertoires to cytomegalovirus serostatus. Along with the approximately 700-subject first cohort, a separate validation cohort of over 90 different subjects was used. High-throughput TCR immunosequencing, statistical association of individual TCRs with disease status, and machine learning were combined to predict cytomegalovirus infection status. A later analysis re-analyzed previously published TCR beta repertoires from roughly 600 donors and added high-resolution HLA genotyping to study TCR occurrence patterns. The later analysis used no new phenotypic data to find candidate immune exposures, relying instead on TCR beta sequences and their occurrence across donors. An earlier analysis of 587 of the donors used high-throughput TCR beta sequencing to judge whether each TCR beta V gene segment behaved as functional or pseudogenic. Alongside the repertoire data, information on donor age, sex, ethnicity and CMV serostatus was compiled. A later genetic analysis used genome-wide SNP genotypes for about 55% of the 666 donors, treating that subset as a discovery cohort. Every discovery cohort repertoire had been produced on one sequencing platform. HLA typing included class I and class II loci at four-digit resolution. Typing coverage differed by locus: A, B, C, DRB1 and DQB1 were typed in about 620-640 donors, DQA1 in roughly 500, DPA1 in around 600, and DPB1 in 400 to 480. Several DR-DQ haplotypes were handled as single units for association and clustering because linkage in the cohort was strong. Among some 410 genotyped donors of the cohort, an average of around 240,000 unique TCR beta nucleotide sequences was sequenced per donor, of which approximately 19% were non-productive.

CDR1 and CDR2, per the germline V gene, are KGHSH and LQKENI. The CDR3, cysteine through phenylalanine, is 15 amino acids long. Just the 45-base CDR3 DNA is kept, in frame starting at base 1. Germline trimming amounts to 4 bases on V and 2 bases on J, with 6 as the count of junction bases outside the gene matches. General findings and caveats noted by the study authors: Three of the identified cytomegalovirus-associated TCR beta chains were confirmed in vitro to be specific for cytomegalovirus antigens. A cluster of highly shared sequence variants was judged likely to represent a technical artifact of the sequencing pipeline. Most TCR sequences were seen in very few donors, while some public TCRs were found in many individuals. V-gene and J-gene trimming of TCR beta chains was associated with a missense DCLRE1C variant in a later genetic analysis, and the association was replicated in an independent cohort. In a later analysis, most CMV-associated TCR beta chains were found to appear HLA-restricted, with HLA associations seemingly driven largely by CMV exposure. A later analysis reported that several top co-occurrence clusters appeared linked to parvovirus B19, influenza, CMV and Epstein-Barr virus. In a later analysis, HLA-associated TCR beta chains showed more clonal expansion and lower generation probabilities than non-associated chains that were equally common. In both the original and validation cohorts, the classifier was reported to diagnose cytomegalovirus status with high specificity and sensitivity. In a later analysis, some 18,000 TCR beta sequences were associated with specific HLA alleles at a false discovery rate of 0.05. Because HLA typing was missing for some donors at each locus, association tests included only the typed subset. This cohort had only TCR beta chains sequenced, and the lack of alpha or paired-chain data limited which features could be detected. In an earlier analysis of around 600 of the donors, most TCR beta V segments were observed in productive rearrangements about 87% or about 30% of the time, broadly matching IMGT annotations. Correlated functional status among segregating V segments might be attributable to linkage disequilibrium, but an unknown experimental factor could not be ruled out. It was suggested by the authors that the approach could potentially be generalized to other disease states and immunological phenotypes. Assigning TCR associations to individual alleles was difficult when HLA alleles, especially DR and DQ, strongly co-occurred. Because the 87-base-pair reads could not distinguish some IMGT-functional V segments, including TRBV6-2 and TRBV6-3, those segments were excluded. According to a later analysis, TCR association rates differed among HLA loci, with DRB1 alleles showing the most associated TCRs and HLA-C alleles showing the fewest. Presence/absence analyses assumed roughly uniform sequencing depth across donors, an assumption that may not hold. A further reported finding was that TCR beta sequences accurately predicted the HLA-A and HLA-B alleles for most subjects in the first cohort. CMV serostatus was the only immune exposure information available for the cohort. The study listed 150 to 200 TCR beta chains as associated with cytomegalovirus. Because counts were too low, under 20 rarely observed V segments, including chromosome 9 orphons, were left out of the earlier analysis of 587 of the donors. In a later genetic analysis, fewer N-insertions in productive TCRs were reported among donors in an Asian-associated ancestry cluster than the roughly 640-donor mean.

The method was the immunoSEQ multiplex PCR assay. The multiplex PCR relied on a mix of 60 forward primers for TCR Vbeta segments and 13 reverse primers for TCR Jbeta segments. The CDR3 region of rearranged TCR beta genes was amplified from genomic DNA with a multiplex PCR assay. On the Illumina HiSeq System, the amplified TCR beta libraries were sequenced as 87-base-pair reads. Regarding the original processing steps: Across the roughly 700 repertoires, a later analysis counted 75 million to 90 million unique TCR beta chains, roughly 11 million of which were shared by at least two donors. A nearest-neighbor algorithm error-corrected the raw reads and collapsed the reads into unique sequences, merging closely related sequences to remove PCR and sequencing errors. To assign V, D and J gene segments, CDR3 sequences were aligned to IMGT reference sequences. For a sequence to be retained, at least a six-nucleotide match to both a V gene segment and a J gene segment was required. Rearrangements were called productive when the CDR3 lacked stop codons and stayed in frame with V and J; all others were non-productive. CDR3 was defined by IMGT convention, running from the second conserved V-encoded cysteine to the conserved J-encoded phenylalanine. Sequences without an unambiguous match to a single V gene segment were excluded from the earlier analysis of approximately 560 of the donors. In an earlier analysis of 587 of the donors, a V segment was called functional when productive rearrangements were above 56.7%, and segregating when the standard deviation between donors exceeded 5%. A statistical classification framework was built for diagnosing cytomegalovirus status from the catalog of TCR beta chain sequences. V and J gene assignment, in a later analysis, came from comparing TCR nucleotide sequences with IMGT/GENE-DB human TR gene sequences. In a later analysis, CDR3 sequences and most-parsimonious VDJ recombination scenarios were assigned using the TCRdist pipeline. A later analysis defined each TCR beta chain by its CDR3 amino acid sequence plus V-gene family, and excluded reads lacking a unique V-gene family. To address suspected cross-contamination and a sequencing artifact, a later analysis removed approximately 600 highly shared, low-generation-probability nucleotide sequences. A later analysis calculated a clonal expansion index for each public chain from normalized within-repertoire ranks of inferred template counts. Generation probabilities in a later analysis came from a VDJ recombination model fitted to out-of-frame rearrangements, and those results were checked against IGoR. In a later analysis, TCR-TCR, TCR-HLA and TCR-CMV co-occurrence was scored with hypergeometric tests, and a repertoire-size bias correction was applied to TCR pairs. False discovery rates were estimated in a later analysis by permuting HLA or CMV assignments 20 times. In a later analysis, co-occurring TCRs were grouped with DBSCAN, and TCRdist sequence similarity was added when clustering was performed within HLA-allele-positive subsets. For co-occurrence clustering, repertoires with fewer than 30,000 or more than 120,000 public chains were excluded, along with five repertoires with anomalous nucleotide sharing. In its TCRdb copy, this immuneACCESS table keeps in-frame sequences only and misses some clones. Where compared with another copy, unresolved V genes explain less than half of these, and the others have no known cause. D and trimming were read from the DNA, whereas the V and J calls and clone size are those reported in that table. The sample profile shows about 160,000 clones; 85% of them were found once. The top ten constitute 1% of the sample.

The cohort consisted of 650 to 850 healthy bone marrow donors. At the time of sampling, all cohort members were nominally healthy, though unrecorded immune exposures were likely present. The donor tested CMV seronegative and was one of the 352 seronegative cohort members. Every donor gave a peripheral blood sample, and the peripheral blood mononuclear cells from that sample were used for TCR beta sequencing. The Qiagen DNeasy Blood Extraction Kit was used to extract genomic DNA from the blood cell samples. The rearrangement combines TRBV18 with TRBJ1-1; the junction holds 8 bases that match TRBD1. The sample was PBMCs. This sequence was found in a boy between 2 and 15 years old in good health and CMV-seronegative. This receptor has the CDR3 CASSRWDRSNTEAFF. The bases are TGTGCCAGCTCACGCTGGGACAGGTCAAACACTGAAGCTTTCTTT.